What follows are 24 T cell receptor beta chains derived from one specimen sequenced in a study of a mutant IDH1 vaccine in newly diagnosed glioma (TCRdb year 2021). The method was the immunoSEQ multiplex PCR assay. This immuneACCESS table, as held by TCRdb, lists in-frame sequences with V and J called but not all clones. Of the missing ones, under half trace to an unresolved V gene in checked studies; the others have no known cause. Within this sample are tens of thousands of clones, with approximately 80% of them counted one time only. Of the sample, about 5.2% falls within the top ten clones. Per the publication, the time point label means: baseline, week 1 (first vaccination visit). Interpreted using the paper, the treatment or condition label stands for: pre-vaccination baseline after standard-of-care therapy. Material: PBMCs, obtained from a glioma patient treated with radiotherapy, temozolomide or both. The receptor set was obtained from a man aged 35 to 55 with glioma. Some clones in this sample may be carry-over from other donors' samples.

The chain recombines TRBV27 with TRBJ2-6, with D perhaps TRBD1 (6 bases). The CDR3 totals 18 residues. Germline values: CDR1 MNHEY, CDR2 SMNVEV (reference sequence). Trimming cost V 4 bases and J 1 base, with 17 bases left between them. The CDR3 region has the DNA TGTGCCAGCAGTTCCAATACCCAAGGGGGATCTGGGGCCAACGTCCTGACTTTC. It codes for CASSSNTQGGSGANVLTF.

This clone has only one observation. The gene calls are TRBV1 and TRBJ2-3; the table assigns TRBD1, which was not confirmed against the DNA. TRBV1 counts as a pseudogene. This CDR3 region has 14 residues. The CDR3 protein is CTSSPGTGADTQYF. The CDR3 DNA is TGCACCAGCAGTCCCGGGACAGGGGCGGATACGCAGTATTTT.

The chain has TRBV5-4 and TRBJ1-2, with unresolved D. The CDR3 contains 14 residues. The germline V gene encodes CDR1 SGHNT and CDR2 YYREEE (reference sequence). Trimming left V 0 bases short and J 4 bases short, with 10 bases between. The CDR3 is CASSLDRFSYGYTF. CDR3 bases: TGTGCCAGCAGCTTGGACAGATTTAGCTATGGCTACACCTTC.

J is TRBJ1-2 and V is TRBV28; D unresolved. The CDR3 consists of 12 residues. The germline V and J ends were trimmed by 8 bases and 4 bases, with 11 bases remaining between them. Per the germline V gene, CDR1 is MDHEN and CDR2 is SYDVKM. The CDR3 spells CASAAPAYGYTF. The CDR3 DNA is TGTGCCAGCGCGGCCCCAGCCTATGGCTACACCTTC.

In its sample, this clone was seen once. For the CDR3, the DNA is TGTGCCAGCAGCTTAGGAACTAGCGGGGGATCCTACGAGCAGTACTTC. It translates to CASSLGTSGGSYEQYF. J is TRBJ2-7 and V is TRBV7-9; TRBD2 matches 11 bases. J gave up 1 base and V 1 base, and 3 bases lay outside the gene matches. Germline V gene lookup returns CDR1 SEHNR and CDR2 FQNEAQ (reference sequence). The CDR3 sequence is 16 residues long.

The gene calls are TRBV6-5 and TRBJ2-1; 10 bases line up with TRBD1. Germline values: CDR1 MNHEY, CDR2 SVGAGI. The CDR3 runs to 14 residues. The junction had 4 bases not matched to a gene; V was cut back by 2 bases and J by 9 bases. CDR3 DNA sequence: TGTGCCAGCAGTTACCGGACAGGGGGATCTGAGCAGTTCTTC. It specifies CASSYRTGGSEQFF.

The V gene is TRBV5-1, the J gene TRBJ1-6, with D unclear. Germline V gene sequence: CDR1 SGHRS, CDR2 YFSETQ. Trimming removed 1 base from V and 7 bases from J, with 9 bases in between. This CDR3 has 14 amino acids. CDR3 DNA sequence: TGCGCCAGCAGCTTGTCGGGAGGGAATTCACCCCTCCACTTT. It codes for CASSLSGGNSPLHF. The full variable domain, with the rest looked up from reference TRBV5-1 and TRBJ1-6, is KAGVTQTPRYLIKTRGQQVTLSCSPISGHRSVSWYQQTPGQGLQFLFEYFSETQRNKGNFPGRFSGRQFSNSRSEMNVSTLELGDSALYLCASSLSGGNSPLHFGNGTRLTVT.

The genes are TRBV18 and TRBJ1-5; D perhaps matches TRBD1 (6 bases). From germline, CDR1 is KGHSH and CDR2 LQKENI. The CDR3 runs to 15 residues. Trimming stripped 6 bases from V and 7 bases from J, with 19 bases between. DNA for the CDR3: TGTGCCAGCTCGCTGGAGACAGGTCTAGGCCAGCCCCAGCATTTT. Translation gives CASSLETGLGQPQHF.

There are a few counts of this clone. The chain combines TRBV7-9 with TRBJ1-1, with 7 bases matching TRBD1. J lost 7 bases, V lost 0 bases, and 5 bases had no gene match. The CDR3 totals 14 residues. Per the germline V gene, CDR1 is SEHNR and CDR2 is FQNEAQ (reference sequence). The CDR3 region is CASSLARAGGEAFF. The CDR3 bases are TGTGCCAGCAGCTTAGCGCGGGCAGGGGGTGAAGCTTTCTTT.

The chain recombines TRBV21-1 with TRBJ1-4. TRBV21-1 corresponds to a pseudogene. The CDR3 runs to 12 residues. CDR3 sequence: CASSARVEKLFF. Written as DNA, the CDR3 is TGTGCCAGCAGTGCAAGGGTTGAAAAACTGTTTTTT.

The rearrangement uses TRBV5-1 and TRBJ1-1; D ambiguous. CDR3 length: 17 residues. Trimming stripped 1 base from V and 0 bases from J, with 16 bases between. The germline CDR1 and CDR2 sequences are SGHRS and YFSETQ. This chain's CDR3 is CASSLFSTLTMNTEAFF. The CDR3 DNA sequence: TGCGCCAGCAGCTTGTTCAGCACATTAACCATGAACACTGAAGCTTTCTTT.

This rearrangement joins TRBV7-3 to TRBJ2-5; TRBD2 matches at 8 bases. With V trimmed by 5 bases and J by 3 bases, 2 bases remained unmatched. This CDR3 has 13 residues. Germline V gives CDR1 SGHTA, CDR2 FQGTGA. The chain's CDR3 is CASSPRGEETQYF. CDR3 nucleotide sequence: TGTGCCAGCAGCCCGCGGGGGGAAGAGACCCAGTACTTC.

The chain has TRBV7-9 and TRBJ2-3, with TRBD1 matching over 11 bases. The CDR3 extends over 15 amino acids. V dropped 5 bases and J dropped 5; count of bases not matched to a gene: 6. Germline CDR1 is SEHNR and CDR2 is FQNEAQ (reference sequence). The CDR3, as DNA: TGTGCCAGCAGCCCCGGGACAGGGGGGAGAGATACGCAGTATTTT. Residues: CASSPGTGGRDTQYF.

V usage is TRBV18 and J usage is TRBJ1-4; possibly TRBD1 for D (6 bases). This CDR3 region has 16 residues. V lost 2 bases and J lost 1, with 11 bases in between. Germline V lookup: CDR1 KGHSH, CDR2 LQKENI. The CDR3 loop reads CASSPGGGKTNEKLFF. As DNA, the CDR3 is TGTGCCAGCTCACCAGGGGGCGGTAAAACTAATGAAAAACTGTTTTTT.

V is TRBV2 and J is TRBJ1-1; TRBD1 might be the D (6 bases). The CDR3 length is 13 residues. CDR1 and CDR2 from the germline V gene are SNHLY and FYNNEI. In DNA, the CDR3 is TGTGCTAATTCGGGGGCAACGAACACTGAAGCTTTCTTT. It specifies CANSGATNTEAFF.

V usage is TRBV5-4 and J usage is TRBJ1-1, with a possible D match to TRBD1 (5 bases). V was trimmed by 3 bases and J by 3 bases, leaving 15 bases between them. The CDR3 consists of 15 residues. Per the germline V gene, CDR1 is SGHNT and CDR2 is YYREEE (reference sequence). The CDR3 here is CASSSPGRRDTEAFF. CDR3 DNA sequence: TGTGCCAGCAGCTCTCCAGGGAGGAGGGACACTGAAGCTTTCTTT.

The V call is TRBV30, the J call TRBJ1-5; 7 bases match TRBD1. V shed 5 bases and J 11 bases; nucleotides not matched to a gene: 12. Germline CDR1 GTSNPN, CDR2 SVGIG (reference sequence). The CDR3 is 13 residues long. The CDR3 region has the DNA TGTGCCTGGGGGGGACAGAGCCGTACGGCCCAGCATTTT. It encodes CAWGGQSRTAQHF.

This rearrangement joins TRBV5-6 to TRBJ1-1; D call uncertain. The CDR3 covers 14 residues. V lost 4 bases to trimming and J lost 5 bases, with 15 bases between them. The germline gives CDR1 SGHDT, CDR2 YYEEEE. The CDR3 sequence: CASSPKLLRTEAFF. The CDR3 coding sequence is TGTGCCAGCAGCCCAAAGCTGTTAAGAACTGAAGCTTTCTTT. The variable domain in full, completed from reference TRBV5-6 and TRBJ1-1, reads DAGVTQSPTHLIKTRGQQVTLRCSPKSGHDTVSWYQQALGQGPQFIFQYYEEEERQRGNFPDRFSGHQFPNYSSELNVNALLLGDSALYLCASSPKLLRTEAFFGQGTRLTVV.

The V gene is TRBV7-2, the J gene TRBJ2-1, with 8 nucleotides matching TRBD2. CDR3 size: 15 residues. CDR1 is SGHTA and CDR2 is FQGNSA in the germline V gene. J gave up 7 bases and V 6 bases, and 11 bases lay outside the gene matches. CDR3 sequence: CASSSRVAGFNEQFF. DNA of the CDR3: TGTGCCAGCAGTTCCCGGGTAGCGGGGTTTAATGAGCAGTTCTTC.

The genes are TRBV6-6 and TRBJ1-3, with a weak D call TRBD1 (5 bases). The CDR3 is 14 residues long. The V end was cut by 0 bases, the J end by 5 bases, with 8 bases between. CDR1 is MNHNY and CDR2 is SVGAGI in the germline V gene (reference sequence). CDR3 loop: CASSYSGGRNTIYF. CDR3 coding DNA: TGTGCCAGCAGTTACTCTGGGGGAAGAAACACCATATATTTT.

There are a few counts of this clone. The chain is built from TRBV7-9 and TRBJ1-4, with 8 bases that match TRBD1. The CDR3 has 16 residues. The germline CDR1 and CDR2 sequences are SEHNR and FQNEAQ (reference sequence). V lost 1 base to trimming and J lost 6 bases; unmatched junction nucleotides: 7. The CDR3 DNA reads TGTGCCAGCAGCTTAGTCTACCAGGGGGCGGATGAAAAACTGTTTTTT. Translated, it gives CASSLVYQGADEKLFF. Drawing the rest from reference TRBV7-9 and TRBJ1-4, the complete variable domain is DTGVSQNPRHKITKRGQNVTFRCDPISEHNRLYWYRQTLGQGPEFLTYFQNEAQLEKSRLLSDRFSAERPKGSFSTLEIQRTEQGDSAMYLCASSLVYQGADEKLFFGSGTQLSVL.

The gene calls are TRBV9 and TRBJ2-5, with unresolved D. Trimming took 3 bases from V and 2 from J, leaving 5 bases between them. There are 12 residues in the CDR3. Germline V gene sequence: CDR1 SGDLS, CDR2 YYNGEE. The CDR3, as DNA: TGTGCCAGCAGCGGGTGGCAAGAGACCCAGTACTTC. Protein: CASSGWQETQYF.

J is TRBJ2-7 and V is TRBV11-3; 7 bases are shared with TRBD1. In germline, CDR1 is SGHNT, CDR2 YENEEA. V trimming: 5 bases; J trimming: 2 bases; junction bases outside the gene matches: 6. This CDR3 region has 14 residues. Here the CDR3 DNA reads TGTGCCAGCAGCAACCGGGACAGTCCCTACGAGCAGTACTTC. It yields the protein CASSNRDSPYEQYF.

The chain combines TRBV29-1 with TRBJ2-7; 9 bases are shared with TRBD2. V shed 8 bases, J shed 6 bases, and the junction held 17 bases outside the gene matches. The CDR3 sequence is 15 residues long. Germline CDR1 is SQVTM and CDR2 is ANQGSEA. The CDR3 spells CSYGGAGGGYGEQYF. DNA for the CDR3: TGCAGCTACGGAGGTGCGGGGGGGGGCTACGGCGAGCAGTACTTC.